The 14 T cell receptor beta chains below come from one sample, sequenced in a study of T cell repertoires in cytomegalovirus infection. Antigens for these TCRs are unknown. In TCRdb, the reads were re-called with MiXCR into one record per CDR3 protein. The sample lists about 920,000 distinct CDR3 sequences, around 30% occurring once. Sequencing used cultured CD8+ T cells from PBMCs, obtained from culture after CMV antigen stimulation. The receptors stem from a human donor in good health (CMV status not recorded). Some clones in this sample may be carry-over from other donors' samples.

This clonotype was found a few times. This chain connects TRBV12-3 or TRBV12-4 to TRBJ1-5; D might be TRBD1 (6 bases). V was pared by 3 bases and J by 0 bases, with 24 bases between. This CDR3 contains 20 residues. The chain's CDR3 is CASSFGQSVCWGHSNQPQHF. The CDR3 DNA reads TGTGCCAGCAGTTTCGGACAGTCGGTTTGTTGGGGGCATAGCAATCAGCCCCAGCATTTT.

V and J are TRBV7-3 and TRBJ2-1, with TRBD2 matching over 9 bases. This CDR3 is 15 amino acids long. Trimming removed 7 bases from V and 5 bases from J; junction bases left unmatched: 9. Germline CDR1 is SGHTA and CDR2 is FQGTGA. CDR3 amino acids: CASTYSGGVDNEQFF. The CDR3 nucleotides read TGTGCCAGCACCTATAGCGGGGGTGTAGACAATGAGCAGTTCTTC. Complete variable domain (other parts from reference TRBV7-3 and TRBJ2-1): GAGVSQTPSNKVTEKGKYVELRCDPISGHTALYWYRQSLGQGPEFLIYFQGTGAADDSGLPNDRFFAVRPEGSVSTLKIQRTERGDSAVYLCASTYSGGVDNEQFFGPGTRLTVL.

J is TRBJ2-5 and V is TRBV20-1; D gene ambiguous. The CDR3 sequence is 14 residues long. The germline V gene has CDR1 DFQATT and CDR2 SNEGSKA (reference sequence). V gave up 4 bases and J gave up 2 bases, with 14 bases separating them. The CDR3 loop is CSANPVEFQETQYF. CDR3 nucleotide sequence: TGCAGTGCTAACCCCGTGGAGTTTCAAGAGACCCAGTACTTC.

About this clonotype: At one end, the junction sequence differs from germline, possibly due to a read error. The rearrangement uses TRBV7-6 and TRBJ2-5, with a weak D call TRBD2 (5 bases). The CDR3 is made up of 15 amino acids. Per the germline V gene, CDR1 is SGHVS and CDR2 is FNYEAQ. The CDR3 spells CASSFRLRAGETQYF. CDR3 sequence (DNA): TGTGCTAGCAGCTTCCGGCTCCGGGCGGGTGAGACCCAGTACTTC. The full variable domain, completed using reference TRBV7-6 and TRBJ2-5, is GAGVSQSPRYKVTKRGQDVALRCDPISGHVSLYWYRQALGQGPEFLTYFNYEAQQDKSGLPNDRFSAERPEGSISTLTIQRTEQRDSAMYRCASSFRLRAGETQYFGPGTRLLVL.

The J gene is TRBJ1-5, the V gene TRBV11-2; D gene ambiguous. The CDR3 covers 16 residues. The V gene lost 6 bases and the J gene lost 0 bases, with 15 bases spanning the gap. CDR1 is SGHAT, CDR2 FQNNGV, per germline. Written as DNA, the CDR3 is TGTGCCAGCAGTTTAAACGGGCCCCATAGCAATCAGCCCCAGCATTTT. Its translation: CASSLNGPHSNQPQHF. Full variable domain (missing parts from reference TRBV11-2 and TRBJ1-5): EAGVAQSPRYKIIEKRQSVAFWCNPISGHATLYWYQQILGQGPKLLIQFQNNGVVDDSQLPKDRFSAERLKGVDSTLKIQPAKLEDSAVYLCASSLNGPHSNQPQHFGDGTRLSIL.

This chain links TRBV6-6 with TRBJ1-1, with D unresolved. The length of the CDR3 is 13 residues. Looked up from germline, CDR1 is MNHNY and CDR2 is SVGAGI (reference sequence). Trimming removed 4 bases at V and 8 bases at J, with 14 bases between. The CDR3 region is CASSSSTELEAFF. The CDR3, as DNA: TGTGCCAGCAGTTCGAGCACGGAACTAGAAGCTTTCTTT.

V is TRBV6-5 and J is TRBJ1-5; 7 positions match TRBD1. There are 18 residues in the CDR3. V dropped 6 bases and J dropped 0; count of bases not matched to a gene: 14. The germline gives CDR1 MNHEY, CDR2 SVGAGI. The CDR3 sequence: CASSLRGGQGVSNQPQHF. Here the CDR3 DNA reads TGTGCCAGCAGCCTCAGGGGGGGCCAAGGGGTTAGCAATCAGCCCCAGCATTTT.

This clonotype was counted at least ten times. The CDR3 DNA is TGTGCCAGCAGCTTCCGGCGCTCGGGAGGCGGAGACACTGAAGCTTTCTTT. Translation gives CASSFRRSGGGDTEAFF. This rearrangement joins TRBV11-1 to TRBJ1-1; D not resolved. V lost 3 bases, J lost 3 bases, and 20 bases lay in between. CDR3 length: 17 amino acids. The germline CDR1 and CDR2 sequences are SGHAT and FQDESV (reference sequence).

This clonotype appeared a few times. This chain uses TRBV6-5 with TRBJ2-2, with D possibly matching TRBD2 (6 bases). Germline assignment: CDR1 MNHEY and CDR2 SVGAGI. The CDR3 is made up of 17 amino acids. V was trimmed by 1 base and J by 2 bases, leaving 14 bases between them. CDR3 in DNA: TGTGCCAGCAGTTACTTACTTCGCGGGGAAAACACCGGGGAGCTGTTTTTT. Translated: CASSYLLRGENTGELFF.

The J gene is TRBJ2-2, the V gene TRBV24-1; either TRBD1 or TRBD2 may supply D (5 bases each). The germline CDR1 and CDR2 sequences are KGHDR and SFDVKD. The CDR3 covers 15 residues. With 9 bases removed from V and 2 bases from J, the gap between germline ends came to 15 bases. The CDR3 here is CATRSPGRNTGELFF. CDR3 nucleotides: TGTGCCACCCGCTCACCGGGGCGAAACACCGGGGAGCTGTTTTTT.

The chain uses TRBV15 and TRBJ2-3, with 12 bases aligning to TRBD2. CDR1 is LNHNV and CDR2 is YYDKDF in the germline V gene (reference sequence). V shed 3 bases and J 6 bases; nucleotides not matched to a gene: 7. This CDR3 region has 16 residues. The chain's CDR3 is CATSSHTSGGFDTQYF. The CDR3 DNA sequence: TGTGCCACCAGCAGCCACACTAGCGGGGGGTTCGATACGCAGTATTTT.

The chain combines TRBV27 with TRBJ2-1; TRBD1 aligns across 8 bases. The V gene's germline CDR1 is MNHEY and CDR2 SMNVEV (reference sequence). This CDR3 region has 14 residues. The junction had 2 bases not matched to a gene; V was cut back by 0 bases and J by 7 bases. CDR3 loop: CASSLSNRGNEQFF. Here the CDR3 DNA reads TGTGCCAGCAGTTTATCTAACAGGGGGAATGAGCAGTTCTTC.

The chain recombines TRBV15 with TRBJ1-2, with D unclear. With 2 bases removed from V and 0 bases from J, the gap between germline ends came to 16 bases. Germline V gene lookup returns CDR1 LNHNV and CDR2 YYDKDF (reference sequence). This CDR3 has 17 residues. The CDR3 sequence: CATSRKYQVEANYGYTF. DNA for the CDR3: TGTGCCACCAGCAGAAAGTACCAGGTGGAAGCTAACTATGGCTACACCTTC.

This clonotype was counted a few times. This chain uses TRBV6-6 with TRBJ1-5; TRBD1 matches at 9 bases. The V and J ends lost 6 bases and 1 base, in that order; junction bases with no gene match: 10. The CDR3 contains 17 residues. Germline V gene sequence: CDR1 MNHNY, CDR2 SVGAGI (reference sequence). CDR3 sequence: CASRPRGQGASNQPQHF. The CDR3 region has the DNA TGTGCCAGCAGACCTAGGGGACAGGGCGCAAGCAATCAGCCCCAGCATTTT.